This T cell receptor (beta chain) was observed in a study of T cells after yellow fever vaccination. Study conclusions and caveats: FACS-sorted repertoires could harbor abundant contaminating bulk-population clonotypes. Re-detected after boosting: most primary clones, 95% to 98% of CD4 and roughly 88% of CD8. A limited proportion of clonotypes was detected within both the CD4 and CD8 compartments.

This clonotype was seen at least ten times. The CDR3 runs to 17 residues. V shed 5 bases, J shed 5 bases, and the junction held 9 bases outside the gene matches. Germline values: CDR1 MNHEY, CDR2 SMNVEV (reference sequence). One entry per CDR3 protein, called by TCRdb with MiXCR from the 5' RACE reads. The sample has about 45,000 distinct CDR3 sequences; roughly 7% are singletons. The chain links TRBV27 to TRBJ2-2, with 12 bases aligning to TRBD2. Sequencing used CD8+ T cells not binding an NS4B(214-222) dextramer, sorted from PBMCs, obtained 45 days after the yellow fever booster vaccination. This TCR was recovered from a man aged 25 to 45 who received the YFV17D yellow fever vaccine. DNA of the CDR3: TGTGCCAGCAGTGCACAAGGGACTAGCGGGCGGACCGGGGAGCTGTTTTTT. Its translation: CASSAQGTSGRTGELFF.